Listed below are T cell receptor beta chains from one sample, sequenced in a study of shared clonotypes between healthy human individuals. Assay used: immunoSEQ multiplex PCR; TCRdb lists only in-frame clones, some missing. Of 1.5 million to 1.9 million clones in the sample, nearly 99% were seen once. Sequenced input: naive CD4+ T cells sorted from blood. The receptors were sampled from a man aged 25 to 40 in good health. Both conserved end residues are part of each CDR3. A D gene is named only where the DNA matches it firmly.

j_call: TRBJ1-1; v_call: TRBV30; d_call: TRBD1; cdr3_aa: CAWDRVNTEAFF; cdr3_nt: TGTGCCTGGGACAGGGTGAACACTGAAGCTTTCTTT
j_call: TRBJ2-1; v_call: TRBV28; d_call: .; cdr3_aa: CASSSNYNEQFF; cdr3_nt: TGTGCCAGCAGTTCCAACTACAATGAGCAGTTCTTC
j_call: TRBJ1-1; v_call: TRBV5-4; d_call: .; cdr3_aa: CASSSGGYGGTEAFF; cdr3_nt: TGTGCCAGCAGCTCTGGAGGGTATGGGGGCACTGAAGCTTTCTTT
j_call: TRBJ2-7; v_call: TRBV5-5; d_call: TRBD1; cdr3_aa: CASITGEEQYF; cdr3_nt: TGTGCCAGCATCACAGGGGAAGAGCAGTACTTC
j_call: TRBJ2-7; v_call: TRBV6-5; d_call: TRBD1; cdr3_aa: CATTRTGIYEQYF; cdr3_nt: TGTGCCACTACTCGGACAGGGATCTACGAGCAGTACTTC
j_call: TRBJ1-4; v_call: TRBV10-2; d_call: .; cdr3_aa: CASSEPTARNEKLFF; cdr3_nt: TGCGCCAGCAGTGAGCCGACAGCCAGAAATGAAAAACTGTTTTTT
j_call: TRBJ1-2; v_call: TRBV5-5; d_call: .; cdr3_aa: CASSPLDASYGYTF; cdr3_nt: TGTGCCAGCAGCCCCCTGGACGCCAGCTATGGCTACACCTTC
j_call: TRBJ2-3; v_call: TRBV10-1; d_call: .; cdr3_aa: CASSEGTDTQYF; cdr3_nt: TGCGCCAGCAGTGAAGGCACAGATACGCAGTATTTT
j_call: TRBJ1-2; v_call: TRBV13; d_call: TRBD1; cdr3_aa: CASSLLGGTGENGYTF; cdr3_nt: TGTGCCAGCAGCCTCCTGGGGGGGACAGGGGAAAATGGCTACACCTTC
j_call: TRBJ2-2; v_call: TRBV28; d_call: TRBD1; cdr3_aa: CASTKDRRPANTGELFF; cdr3_nt: TGTGCCAGCACTAAGGACAGGAGACCAGCGAACACCGGGGAGCTGTTTTTT